What follows is one T cell receptor beta chain and its context. Its specificity is unknown. This entry is derived from a study of T-cell reconstitution after alpha-beta-depleted transplantation in children. General study findings and limits: Some patients owed their high day-60 TCRbeta diversity to surviving recipient T cells and thymic progenitors. It was newly produced T cells that mostly accounted for T-cell counts and diversity one year after transplant. Roughly two months post-transplant, alpha-beta T cells reportedly originated from several hundred graft clones that had expanded.

Preparing the TCRbeta library involved the use of unique molecular identifiers. TCRdb re-analysed the PCR reads in MiXCR, keeping a single row per CDR3 protein. The data show approximately 110,000 distinct CDR3 sequences, more than 20% seen once. The specimen comprised PBMCs, mostly from graft donor cells, sampled 180 days after TCRalphabeta/CD19-depleted stem cell transplant. This receptor was obtained from a male patient under 10 years old who had a stem cell transplant for chronic granulomatous disease, so the T cells may come from the graft donor.

This chain's CDR3 is CASSSSGTEGETQYF. DNA for the CDR3: TGTGCCAGCAGCTCCTCCGGGACAGAGGGGGAGACCCAGTACTTC. J is TRBJ2-5 and V is TRBV7-3; TRBD1 matches 7 bases. The CDR3 has 15 residues. J lost 5 bases, V lost 4 bases, and 10 bases had no gene match. Looked up from germline, CDR1 is SGHTA and CDR2 is FQGTGA.